What follows is one T cell receptor (beta chain) and its context. Its antigen is as yet unknown. Its ends do not fully match the called genes, so a read error is possible. Using genomic DNA as the template, TCR beta VDJ and CDR3 profiling was carried out. TCRdb re-called the reads with MiXCR, one entry per CDR3 protein. The sample gives 400,000 to 450,000 distinct CDR3 sequences, roughly 64% of which show up once; under 5% is in the top ten. This specimen belongs to a study of CD8+CD57+ T cells in acquired aplastic anemia. As for the study in general: Mean DNA quantity obtained from sorted CD4+ and CD8+ cells was about 3.2 ug.

Study-level findings and limits: Sharing between patients and controls was observed for twenty-nine CD8+ CDR3 sequences.

The sequenced sample consisted of sorted CD4+, CD8+, or CD8+CD57+ T cells (not recorded which) from PBMCs. This sequence originates from a human donor in good health, serving as a control.

The CDR3 bases are TGCGCCAGCAGCCAAGATGTATATCAGGGCGGTTGTCAGCCCCAGCATTTT. Its protein is CASSQDVYQGGCQPQHF. V and J are TRBV2 and TRBJ1-5; D possibly corresponds to TRBD1 (5 bases). Germline V gene data show CDR1 as SNHLY and CDR2 as FYNNEI. The CDR3 is made up of 17 amino acids.